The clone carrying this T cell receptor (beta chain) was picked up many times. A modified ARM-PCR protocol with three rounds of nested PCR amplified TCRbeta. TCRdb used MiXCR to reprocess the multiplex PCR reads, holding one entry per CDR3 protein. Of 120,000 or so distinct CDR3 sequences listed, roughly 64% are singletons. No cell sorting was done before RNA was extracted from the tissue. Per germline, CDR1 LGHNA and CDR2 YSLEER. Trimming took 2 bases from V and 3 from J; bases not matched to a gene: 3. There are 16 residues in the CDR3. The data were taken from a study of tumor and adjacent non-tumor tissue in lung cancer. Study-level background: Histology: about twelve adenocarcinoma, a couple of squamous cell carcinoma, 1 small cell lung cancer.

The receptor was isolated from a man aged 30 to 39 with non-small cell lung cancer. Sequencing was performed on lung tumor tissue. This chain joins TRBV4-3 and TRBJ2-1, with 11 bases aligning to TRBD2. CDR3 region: CASSQSTSGNYNEQFF. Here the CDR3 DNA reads TGCGCCAGCAGCCAATCGACTAGCGGGAACTACAATGAGCAGTTCTTC.